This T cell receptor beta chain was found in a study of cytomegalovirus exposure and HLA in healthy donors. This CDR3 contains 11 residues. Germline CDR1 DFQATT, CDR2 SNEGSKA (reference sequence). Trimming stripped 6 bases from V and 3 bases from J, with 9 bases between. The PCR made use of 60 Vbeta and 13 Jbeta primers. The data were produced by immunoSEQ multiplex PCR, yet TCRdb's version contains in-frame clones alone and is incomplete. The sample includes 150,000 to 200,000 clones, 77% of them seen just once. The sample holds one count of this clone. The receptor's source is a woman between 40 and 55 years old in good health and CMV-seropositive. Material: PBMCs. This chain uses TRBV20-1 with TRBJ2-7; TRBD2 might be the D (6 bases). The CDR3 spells CSATTSYEQYF. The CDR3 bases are TGCAGTGCCACGACTAGCTACGAGCAGTACTTC.